This record covers a single T cell receptor beta chain. A few counts support this clonotype. Which antigen it targets is not known. Nothing much larger sits one base from this clone, and base qualities are not available. Taken from cysteine to phenylalanine, the CDR3 has 16 residues. Left in the record is the CDR3 DNA by itself, 48 bases read in frame from the first base. The germline V gene specifies SGHAT as CDR1 and FQNNGV as CDR2. From V the trimming removes 2 bases and from J it removes 6 bases, while the gene matches leave 10 bases of the junction unaccounted for. Instrument used: Illumina HiSeq 2500. TCR beta libraries were prepared by quantitative 5'-RACE with molecular barcodes. Processing in the source paper ran as follows. To identify disease-linked TCR variants, a new computational method was used, one built on a probabilistic model of VDJ rearrangement. TCRdb handled the public reads itself, with Q25 trimming in fastp and clone calling in MiXCR, and kept productive beta chains. Rows merge per CDR3 protein into single entries with the most common DNA and genes. It is TCRdb's table, rather than the study itself, that gives the V and J calls and clone size. Recorded for this sample are fewer than 350,000 distinct CDR3 sequences; around 10% of them occurred a single time. The ten largest make up roughly 9.2% of the sample.

This record comes from a study of CD8 T cells in ankylosing spondylitis (TCRdb year 2017). Regarding the complete study: The study set out to find disease-linked TCR variants by profiling T cell receptor beta repertoires in ankylosing spondylitis patients and healthy donors. The whole study cohort included under 140 healthy donors and about two dozen ankylosing spondylitis patients. Peripheral blood was sampled, and synovial fluid was also collected from ankylosing spondylitis patients. What the research found in general, with its limitations: A CD8+ phenotype was shown by the disease-linked clones, which were found at relatively low frequencies in peripheral blood. According to the report, matched synovial fluid samples from ankylosing spondylitis patients were significantly enriched for the disease-linked clones. Some motif variants were previously reported in synovial fluid and blood of reactive arthritis patients, suggesting common disease-initiation mechanisms. Blood from ankylosing spondylitis patients appeared to be characterized by a TCR beta motif made up of under ten highly homologous amino acid variants.

The specimen sequenced was blood, either unsorted or a sorted T cell fraction (not recorded which). The clonotype originates from a female donor with ankylosing spondylitis or in good health (not recorded which). The sequence is built from TRBV11-2 and TRBJ2-1, and TRBD2 matches 7 of the central bases. Here is the DNA: TGTGCCAGCAGCTTATGGAGCCTAGCGGACCTCAATGAGCAGTTCTTC. This yields the protein CASSLWSLADLNEQFF.